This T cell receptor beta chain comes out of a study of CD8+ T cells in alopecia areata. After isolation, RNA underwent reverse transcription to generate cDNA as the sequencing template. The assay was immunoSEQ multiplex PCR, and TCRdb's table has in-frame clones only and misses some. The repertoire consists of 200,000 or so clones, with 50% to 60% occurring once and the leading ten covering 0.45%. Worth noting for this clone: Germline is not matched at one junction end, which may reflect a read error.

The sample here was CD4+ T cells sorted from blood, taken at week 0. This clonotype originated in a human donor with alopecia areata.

The CDR3 protein is CATGTTGKTAF. CDR3 nucleotide sequence: TGTGCCACGGGGACTACAGGAAAAACTGCTTTT. The chain links TRBV27 to TRBJ2-3; 7 nucleotides match TRBD2. The germline CDR1 and CDR2 sequences are MNHEY and SMNVEV (reference sequence). The CDR3 contains 11 residues.